This passage covers 12 T cell receptor beta chains from one sample sequenced in a study of CD4 T cell repertoires in COVID-19. The memory T cells were sequenced right after ex vivo isolation, without culture. The data were produced by immunoSEQ multiplex PCR, yet TCRdb's version contains in-frame clones alone and is incomplete. The repertoire consists of 20,000 to 30,000 clones, with roughly 92% occurring once and the leading ten covering 0.66%. Sequencing was performed on circulating follicular helper CD4+ T cells (cTfh) from blood, taken before the COVID-19 pandemic. The receptors originated from a human donor who had COVID-19.

This chain links TRBV9 with TRBJ1-2, with TRBD1 identical over 9 bases. With V trimmed by 5 bases and J by 5 bases, 10 bases remained unmatched. From germline, CDR1 is SGDLS and CDR2 YYNGEE. The CDR3 consists of 15 residues. As DNA, the CDR3 is TGTGCCAGCAGTCCCAACCTACAGGGGGCTTATGGCTACACCTTC. Its translation is CASSPNLQGAYGYTF.

This sequence joins TRBV28 and TRBJ2-5; 8 bases map to TRBD2. Trimming removed 4 bases from V and 10 bases from J; junction bases left unmatched: 17. Germline V lookup: CDR1 MDHEN, CDR2 SYDVKM. The CDR3 has 16 residues. The CDR3 nucleotides are TGTGCCAGCAGTTCGGGCGGGAGGCCAGGAGCACTGGGCCAGTACTTC. It codes for CASSSGGRPGALGQYF.

This chain links TRBV5-1 with TRBJ1-2, with D possibly matching TRBD1 (5 bases). The CDR3 length is 16 residues. The germline V and J ends were trimmed by 4 bases and 1 base, with 17 bases remaining between them. Germline lookup yields CDR1 SGHRS and CDR2 YFSETQ. Here the CDR3 reads CASSRGSGKGNYGYTF. The CDR3 nucleotides read TGCGCCAGCAGCCGGGGGTCGGGCAAGGGTAACTATGGCTACACCTTC. Full variable domain (rest looked up from reference TRBV5-1 and TRBJ1-2): KAGVTQTPRYLIKTRGQQVTLSCSPISGHRSVSWYQQTPGQGLQFLFEYFSETQRNKGNFPGRFSGRQFSNSRSEMNVSTLELGDSALYLCASSRGSGKGNYGYTFGSGTRLTVV.

The CDR3 reads CASSPLAAAGEQYF. DNA for the CDR3: TGTGCCAGCAGCCCCCTGGCAGCGGCGGGGGAGCAGTACTTC. The V call is TRBV7-2, the J call TRBJ2-7; D is perhaps TRBD2 (6 bases). The germline V and J ends were trimmed by 5 bases and 7 bases, with 18 bases remaining between them. The CDR3 is 14 residues long. In germline, CDR1 is SGHTA, CDR2 FQGNSA.

This clone occurred once. This sequence joins TRBV5-1 and TRBJ2-5; possibly TRBD1 for D (5 bases). With 4 bases removed from V and 5 bases from J, the gap between germline ends came to 15 bases. Per the germline V gene, CDR1 is SGHRS and CDR2 is YFSETQ. This CDR3 comprises 14 residues. The CDR3 here is CASSTQGSRETQYF. The CDR3 DNA reads TGCGCCAGCAGCACCCAGGGTTCACGGGAGACCCAGTACTTC.

The V gene is TRBV7-9, the J gene TRBJ1-5; D not certain. Between the trimmed V and J ends, which lost 3 bases and 2 bases, there was a span of 8 bases. The CDR3 consists of 14 residues. CDR1 and CDR2 from the germline V gene are SEHNR and FQNEAQ (reference sequence). CDR3 nucleotides: TGTGCCAGCAGCTTTTCTGGAGGCAATCAGCCCCAGCATTTT. This sequence encodes CASSFSGGNQPQHF.

The CDR3 protein is CASSSGGGGMSEQFF. DNA of the CDR3: TGCGCCAGCAGCTCGGGGGGGGGCGGAATGAGTGAGCAGTTCTTC. The chain links TRBV5-1 to TRBJ2-1, with 8 bases matching TRBD2. Germline loops: CDR1 SGHRS, CDR2 YFSETQ. CDR3 length: 15 amino acids. V was pared by 3 bases and J by 9 bases, with 11 bases of the junction left unmatched. The full variable domain, with the rest looked up from reference TRBV5-1 and TRBJ2-1, is KAGVTQTPRYLIKTRGQQVTLSCSPISGHRSVSWYQQTPGQGLQFLFEYFSETQRNKGNFPGRFSGRQFSNSRSEMNVSTLELGDSALYLCASSSGGGGMSEQFFGPGTRLTVL.

The V gene is TRBV19, the J gene TRBJ2-7; TRBD1 aligns across 9 bases. The germline V gene has CDR1 LNHDA and CDR2 SQIVND (reference sequence). J was trimmed by 3 bases and V by 0 bases; bases with no gene match: 6. This CDR3 has 16 amino acids. The CDR3 DNA reads as TGTGCCAGTAGTATAGACTCAACAGGGGGCCTCTACGAGCAGTACTTC. Amino acids: CASSIDSTGGLYEQYF.

V gene TRBV6-6 combines with J gene TRBJ2-3, with D hard to call. Germline V gives CDR1 MNHNY, CDR2 SVGAGI (reference sequence). Trimming removed 2 bases from V and 1 base from J, with 10 bases in between. The CDR3 contains 15 residues. CDR3 residues: CASSYGVIRTDTQYF. CDR3 in DNA: TGTGCCAGCAGTTACGGAGTCATCCGCACAGATACGCAGTATTTT.

This chain links TRBV27 with TRBJ1-2, with 7 bases that match TRBD1. V shed 5 bases and J 7 bases; nucleotides not matched to a gene: 4. Germline assignment: CDR1 MNHEY and CDR2 SMNVEV (reference sequence). The CDR3 length is 12 residues. The CDR3 protein is CASSLPGGGYTF. The CDR3 DNA sequence: TGTGCCAGCAGTCTACCAGGGGGTGGCTACACCTTC.

V and J are TRBV7-8 and TRBJ1-5; D is possibly TRBD1 (5 bases). This CDR3 is 14 amino acids long. V lost 3 bases, J lost 3 bases, and 9 bases lay in between. Per the germline V gene, CDR1 is SGHVS and CDR2 is FQNEAQ. CDR3 coding DNA: TGTGCCAGCAGCTTCGGGGGTATCAATCAGCCCCAGCATTTT. This translates into CASSFGGINQPQHF.

This sequence joins TRBV6-5 and TRBJ2-7; 7 positions match TRBD2. Per germline, CDR1 MNHEY and CDR2 SVGAGI. V dropped 4 bases and J dropped 0; count of bases not matched to a gene: 6. The CDR3 runs to 15 residues. The CDR3 nucleotides read TGTGCCAGCAGTTCCCGGACTAGGAGCTCCTACGAGCAGTACTTC. It is translated as CASSSRTRSSYEQYF.